Below, one TCR beta chain is given with its context. Its antigen remains undetermined. Base qualities were left out, and no much larger clone turns up one base away. This record comes from a study of control samples from healthy donors and cancer patients (dated by TCRdb to 2018 to 2021). Library preparation used the immunoSEQ multiplex PCR assay. TCRdb provides this immuneACCESS table in a form limited to in-frame rearrangements. Some clones are lacking; in checked studies, under half of them reflect an unresolved V gene, and why the rest are absent is not known. The sample data list almost 95,000 clones, and around nine tenths of these were observed just once. Under 4% of the sample is held by the ten biggest clonotypes. Cut back by 4 bases and 7 bases, the V and J ends lie 20 bases apart. The germline V gene gives CDR1 as SGHRS and CDR2 as YFSETQ. CDR3 length: 15 amino acids, cysteine to phenylalanine. Of the read, only the CDR3 DNA is kept; its 45 bases are in frame from base 1.

The receptor was isolated from a woman between 18 and 30 years old in good health. Input material: blood. The V and J segments used are TRBV5-1 and TRBJ1-2; the best D guess is TRBD1, with 6 bases matching. CDR3 region: CASSQQLTGLAGYTF. The sequenced DNA: TGCGCCAGCAGCCAGCAACTTACAGGGCTGGCTGGCTACACCTTC. Outside the CDR3, residues come from the reference TRBV5-1 and TRBJ1-2 proteins, so the full variable domain is: KAGVTQTPRYLIKTRGQQVTLSCSPISGHRSVSWYQQTPGQGLQFLFEYFSETQRNKGNFPGRFSGRQFSNSRSEMNVSTLELGDSALYLCASSQQLTGLAGYTFGSGTRLTVV.